Below are 4 T cell receptor beta chains sequenced from a single sample in a study of cytomegalovirus exposure and HLA in healthy donors (dated by TCRdb to the late 2010s). The library came from the immunoSEQ multiplex PCR assay. A mixture of 60 forward primers for TCR Vbeta segments and 13 reverse primers for TCR Jbeta segments was used in the multiplex PCR. In its TCRdb copy, this immuneACCESS table keeps in-frame sequences only and misses some clones. Where compared with another copy, unresolved V genes explain less than half of these, and the others have no known cause. This sample comprises about 140,000 clones, roughly 80% of them detected only once. The ten most abundant clones make up around 3.4% of the sample. Sequenced input: PBMCs. The receptors were gathered from a man aged 40-55 years in good health and CMV-seronegative.

The V gene is TRBV11-2, the J gene TRBJ2-7; D is unclear. Trimming left V 11 bases short and J 0 bases short, with 17 bases between. The germline V gene encodes CDR1 SGHAT and CDR2 FQNNGV. The CDR3 is made up of 14 amino acids. The CDR3 region has the DNA TGTGCCGCGCTTCGCCTCCCAAGCTCCTACGAGCAGTACTTC. Translation: CAALRLPSSYEQYF.

The chain couples TRBV18 to TRBJ2-7; 8 bases agree with TRBD2. Germline CDR1 and CDR2: KGHSH and LQKENI. V lost 5 bases, J lost 6 bases, and 9 bases stayed unmatched. This CDR3 contains 14 residues. CDR3 sequence reads: CASSKLAVGIEQYF. The DNA of the CDR3 is TGTGCCAGCTCAAAACTAGCGGTCGGGATCGAGCAGTACTTC.

The CDR3 nucleotides are TGCGCCAGCAGTCAGCAGCCCCAGACTACAAACACCGGGGAGCTGTTTTTT. Translated, it gives CASSQQPQTTNTGELFF. The chain recombines TRBV5-1 with TRBJ2-2; tentative D call: TRBD2 (5 bases). The CDR3 spans 17 residues. The V gene lost 5 bases and the J gene lost 2 bases, with 19 bases spanning the gap. Per the germline V gene, CDR1 is SGHRS and CDR2 is YFSETQ.

The chain recombines TRBV5-1 with TRBJ2-3, with a possible D match to TRBD2 (5 bases). CDR1 is SGHRS, CDR2 YFSETQ, per germline. Trimming cost V 3 bases and J 0 bases, with 14 bases left between them. The CDR3 totals 16 residues. The CDR3 here is CASSSGWQASTDTQYF. Written as DNA, the CDR3 is TGCGCCAGCAGCTCGGGGTGGCAGGCTAGCACAGATACGCAGTATTTT.